These 22 T cell receptor beta chains were all obtained from the same sample, sequenced in a study of T cells in Graves' hyperthyroidism and ophthalmopathy. The investigators amplified TCR beta CDR3 regions from RNA transcripts. Primed by the HTBI set, a first-round RT-PCR was run on the TCR CDR3. MiXCR, applied by TCRdb to the multiplex PCR reads, yields one record per CDR3 protein. The table lists 300,000 to 400,000 distinct CDR3 sequences, around 20% of them singletons, with 50% in the top ten. Material for sequencing was blood. These receptors were obtained from a woman in her fifties or sixties with Graves' hyperthyroidism.

This clonotype was recorded a few times. J is TRBJ2-3 and V is TRBV5-6; weak D call: TRBD2 (6 bases). The germline V and J ends were trimmed by 2 bases and 2 bases, with 21 bases remaining between them. The CDR3 length is 18 residues. Germline V gene data show CDR1 as SGHDT and CDR2 as YYEEEE. The CDR3 loop reads CASSFSTGRGRDTDTQYF. In nucleotides, the CDR3 is TGTGCCAGCAGCTTTAGTACGGGGCGAGGGCGGGACACAGATACGCAGTATTTT. The full variable domain, completed using reference TRBV5-6 and TRBJ2-3, is DAGVTQSPTHLIKTRGQQVTLRCSPKSGHDTVSWYQQALGQGPQFIFQYYEEEERQRGNFPDRFSGHQFPNYSSELNVNALLLGDSALYLCASSFSTGRGRDTDTQYFGPGTRLTVL.

Ten or more counts support this clonotype. The rearrangement joins TRBV3-1 to TRBJ2-6; 8 nucleotides match TRBD1. The CDR3 consists of 16 residues. CDR1 is LGHDT and CDR2 is YNNKEL in the germline V gene (reference sequence). J lost 4 bases, V lost 5 bases, and 7 bases had no gene match. CDR3 loop: CASSETGASGANVLTF. The DNA for the CDR3 is TGTGCCAGCAGCGAGACAGGGGCATCAGGGGCCAACGTCCTGACTTTC.

In this sample, this clonotype turned up a few times. V gene TRBV9 combines with J gene TRBJ2-5, with 7 bases fitting TRBD2. Germline CDR1 is SGDLS and CDR2 is YYNGEE. This CDR3 spans 13 amino acids. The trim removed 3 bases at V and 5 bases at J, leaving 4 bases unmatched. The DNA for the CDR3 is TGTGCCAGCAGCGCCGGGACTATGGAGACCCAGTACTTC. It yields the protein CASSAGTMETQYF.

The chain has TRBV9 and TRBJ2-5; TRBD1 agrees at 11 bases. CDR3 size: 15 residues. Germline-derived CDR1 and CDR2 are SGDLS and YYNGEE. The V segment lost 0 bases and the J segment 4 bases; nucleotides outside the gene matches: 2. Written as DNA, the CDR3 is TGTGCCAGCAGCGTAGAGGGACAGGGGGGAGAGACCCAGTACTTC. Translation: CASSVEGQGGETQYF.

The genes are TRBV5-1 and TRBJ2-5; the D gene is possibly TRBD2 (5 bases). The germline V gene has CDR1 SGHRS and CDR2 YFSETQ. The CDR3 runs to 15 residues. V lost 1 base, J lost 1 base, and 11 bases lay in between. The CDR3 DNA reads TGCGCCAGCAGCTTGAGGCGCAGCGGCCAAGAGACCCAGTACTTC. Protein: CASSLRRSGQETQYF. Filled out from reference TRBV5-1 and TRBJ2-5, the complete variable domain reads KAGVTQTPRYLIKTRGQQVTLSCSPISGHRSVSWYQQTPGQGLQFLFEYFSETQRNKGNFPGRFSGRQFSNSRSEMNVSTLELGDSALYLCASSLRRSGQETQYFGPGTRLLVL.

The chain carries TRBV20-1 and TRBJ2-7, with TRBD2 identical over 7 bases. CDR1 DFQATT and CDR2 SNEGSKA come from the germline V gene (reference sequence). The junction had 6 bases not matched to a gene; V was cut back by 5 bases and J by 2 bases. The CDR3 is 13 residues long. The CDR3 sequence: CSAWTSPTYEQYF. The CDR3, as DNA: TGCAGTGCTTGGACTAGTCCCACCTACGAGCAGTACTTC.

V gene TRBV12-3 or TRBV12-4 combines with J gene TRBJ1-2; D unresolved. The V and J ends lost 10 bases and 0 bases respectively, with 6 bases between them. CDR3 size: 11 residues. Here the CDR3 DNA reads TGTGCCACCGGAGCTAACTATGGCTACACCTTC. Translating it yields CATGANYGYTF.

There are many counts of this clonotype. The chain is built from TRBV11-1 and TRBJ2-7; 12 bases are shared with TRBD2. Trimming removed 5 bases from V and 1 base from J; junction bases left unmatched: 3. This CDR3 contains 15 residues. Germline V gene lookup returns CDR1 SGHAT and CDR2 FQDESV (reference sequence). The CDR3 sequence is CASSRLAGDSYEQYF. Here the CDR3 DNA reads TGTGCCAGCAGCCGACTAGCGGGAGATTCCTACGAGCAGTACTTC.

The V gene is TRBV19, the J gene TRBJ2-1, with D tentatively TRBD1 or TRBD2 (7 bases each). The germline V and J ends were trimmed by 7 bases and 5 bases, with 21 bases remaining between them. The CDR3 totals 16 residues. From germline, CDR1 is LNHDA and CDR2 SQIVND (reference sequence). Here the CDR3 reads CASTRGEGAGHNEQFF. The CDR3 bases are TGTGCCAGTACCCGAGGGGAGGGGGCGGGCCACAATGAGCAGTTCTTC. The full variable domain, with the rest looked up from reference TRBV19 and TRBJ2-1, is DGGITQSPKYLFRKEGQNVTLSCEQNLNHDAMYWYRQDPGQGLRLIYYSQIVNDFQKGDIAEGYSVSREKKESFPLTVTSAQKNPTAFYLCASTRGEGAGHNEQFFGPGTRLTVL.

This clonotype was seen just once. The chain uses TRBV6-9 and TRBJ2-7; D ambiguous. CDR1 MNHGY and CDR2 SVAAGI come from the germline V gene. The CDR3 contains 15 residues. Trimming left V 4 bases short and J 3 bases short, with 16 bases between. CDR3 in DNA: TGTGCCAGCAGTTCTGCACGGCGGCCATTCTACGAGCAGTACTTC. Translated, it gives CASSSARRPFYEQYF.

This clonotype has ten or more counts. The chain recombines TRBV3-1 with TRBJ1-1; 10 nucleotides line up with TRBD1. V gave up 4 bases and J gave up 4 bases; unmatched junction bases: 6. Germline loops: CDR1 LGHDT, CDR2 YNNKEL (reference sequence). This CDR3 is 15 amino acids long. CDR3 nucleotide sequence: TGTGCCAGCAGCCTTAGTGGACAGGGGGGCACTGAAGCTTTCTTT. As protein: CASSLSGQGGTEAFF.

This clonotype was found a few times. The gene calls are TRBV5-1 and TRBJ1-1; the D is unclear. This CDR3 is built from 14 residues. Germline assignment: CDR1 SGHRS and CDR2 YFSETQ. V was trimmed by 0 bases and J by 3 bases, leaving 9 bases between them. CDR3 amino acids: CASSLESSDTEAFF. The CDR3 nucleotides read TGCGCCAGCAGCTTGGAGAGTTCGGACACTGAAGCTTTCTTT.

The rearrangement links TRBV28 to TRBJ2-7; 10 bases agree with TRBD1. This CDR3 is built from 14 residues. Germline loops: CDR1 MDHEN, CDR2 SYDVKM. The ends lost 8 bases at V and 1 base at J; junction bases unmatched: 5. The CDR3 DNA sequence: TGTGCCAGCTCCGGGACAGGGGATTCCTACGAGCAGTACTTC. This translates into CASSGTGDSYEQYF.

This clonotype was detected a few times. The CDR3 DNA follows: TGTGCCAGCAGACCGCCGGGGGGATTGTCCTACGAGCAGTACTTC. This sequence encodes CASRPPGGLSYEQYF. The chain employs TRBV6-1 and TRBJ2-7; 7 bases fit TRBD2. From germline, CDR1 is MNHNS and CDR2 SASEGT. Trimming took 6 bases from V and 1 from J; bases not matched to a gene: 9. The CDR3 contains 15 residues.

The genes are TRBV20-1 and TRBJ2-1; the D gene is possibly TRBD2 (6 bases). Trimming removed 6 bases at V and 4 bases at J, with 19 bases between. CDR3 length: 15 residues. CDR1 is DFQATT, CDR2 SNEGSKA, per germline (reference sequence). The CDR3 loop is CSARTSAGRYNEQFF. CDR3 nucleotides: TGCAGTGCCAGAACCTCGGCGGGGAGATACAATGAGCAGTTCTTC.

The V gene is TRBV9, the J gene TRBJ1-6, with D unresolved. CDR1 and CDR2 (germline): SGDLS, YYNGEE. CDR3 length: 15 amino acids. V shed 5 bases and J shed 1 base, with 10 bases lying between them. The CDR3 DNA reads TGTGCCAGCAGTTACGATGGGTCCTATAATTCACCCCTCCACTTT. The encoded protein is CASSYDGSYNSPLHF.

This rearrangement joins TRBV20-1 to TRBJ2-1; D uncertain. This CDR3 contains 11 residues. CDR1 is DFQATT and CDR2 is SNEGSKA in the germline V gene (reference sequence). CDR3 protein: CSWGSYNEQFF. DNA for the CDR3: TGCAGCTGGGGCTCCTACAATGAGCAGTTCTTC.

With respect to this clonotype: A read error may account for a junction end that differs from germline. J is TRBJ2-2 and V is TRBV24-1; TRBD1 matches at 8 bases. The CDR3 has 16 residues. Germline CDR1 reads KGHDR; CDR2 reads SFDVKD. Here the CDR3 reads CATSGPTGEFAGQLFF. For the CDR3, the DNA is TGTGCCACCAGTGGCCCGACAGGGGAGTTTGCCGGGCAGCTGTTTTTT.

Only a few counts were recorded for this clonotype. The chain links TRBV6-1 to TRBJ2-3; TRBD2 aligns across 10 bases. The CDR3 length is 14 residues. V shed 9 bases and J 4 bases; nucleotides not matched to a gene: 7. Per the germline V gene, CDR1 is MNHNS and CDR2 is SASEGT. The CDR3 bases are TGTGCCAGTCGCTCTAGCGGGAGTTCAGATACGCAGTATTTT. Protein: CASRSSGSSDTQYF.

The chain couples TRBV6-4 to TRBJ2-5, with 8 bases that match TRBD2. The CDR3 is 16 residues long. The V and J ends lost 3 bases and 2 bases, in that order; junction bases with no gene match: 8. CDR1 is MRHNA, CDR2 SNTAGT, per germline. This CDR3 is CASSEVAGSRQETQYF. The CDR3, as DNA: TGTGCCAGCAGTGAAGTAGCGGGGTCACGTCAAGAGACCCAGTACTTC.

The chain couples TRBV14 to TRBJ2-7; TRBD1 matches at 10 bases. Germline CDR1 SGHDN, CDR2 FVKESK. The V and J ends lost 5 bases and 7 bases, in that order; junction bases with no gene match: 5. The CDR3 sequence is 13 residues long. The CDR3 nucleotides are TGTGCCAGCAGCGGGACAGGGGTAAGGGAGCAGTACTTC. Translating gives CASSGTGVREQYF.

V is TRBV6-1 and J is TRBJ1-2; D unclear. Germline V lookup: CDR1 MNHNS, CDR2 SASEGT. Trimming shortened V by 10 bases and J by 2 bases, and 8 bases separated the two germline ends. The CDR3 consists of 11 residues. CDR3 DNA sequence: TGTGCCACCGGCGAAAACTATGGCTACACCTTC. It translates to CATGENYGYTF.